The sequence of this T cell receptor beta chain was determined in a study of Graves' ophthalmopathy and Graves' hyperthyroidism. Germline values: CDR1 SNHLY, CDR2 FYNNEI. The CDR3 loop spans 16 amino acids. The ends were cut back, 5 bases at V and 4 bases at J, with 21 bases in the middle. The TCR beta CDR3 regions underwent amplification from RNA transcripts. Following a first-round RT-PCR that used HTBI primers, a second-round multiplex PCR was carried out. TCRdb recomputed calls from the multiplex PCR reads with MiXCR, one row per CDR3 protein. Among 52,000 or so distinct CDR3 sequences listed, roughly half were seen once.

This chain uses TRBV2 with TRBJ2-7; D unclear. The specimen was peripheral blood. This clonotype was sampled from an adult woman with Graves' ophthalmopathy. The chain's CDR3 is CASSRMPQPGVYEQYF. The CDR3 DNA reads as TGTGCCAGCAGTCGCATGCCACAACCAGGTGTATACGAGCAGTACTTC.